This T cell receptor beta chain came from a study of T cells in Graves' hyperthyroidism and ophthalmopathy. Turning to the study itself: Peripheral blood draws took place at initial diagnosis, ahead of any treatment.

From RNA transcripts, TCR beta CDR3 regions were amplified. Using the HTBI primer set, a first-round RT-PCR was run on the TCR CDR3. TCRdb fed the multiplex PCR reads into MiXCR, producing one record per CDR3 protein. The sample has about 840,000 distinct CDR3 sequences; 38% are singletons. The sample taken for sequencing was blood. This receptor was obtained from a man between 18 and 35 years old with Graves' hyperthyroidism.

The chain's CDR3 is CASSQDQGTVFQPQHF. Here the CDR3 DNA reads TGCGCCAGCAGCCAAGATCAGGGGACTGTGTTCCAGCCCCAGCATTTT. The chain uses TRBV4-1 and TRBJ1-5; a weak D match, TRBD1 (6 bases). V lost 0 bases and J 7 bases, leaving 16 bases between the germline ends. Germline V gene sequence: CDR1 MGHRA, CDR2 YSYEKL. The CDR3 covers 16 residues.